The 21 T cell receptor beta chains listed next were all sequenced from one sample in a study of naive and memory T cell subsets. An equimolar mix of two oligonucleotides served as the beta constant-region primer for TRBC1 and TRBC2. The ligated cDNA underwent four PCR rounds using SP2 and nested alpha and beta constant-region primers. TCRdb analysed the UMI-ligation and nested PCR reads with MiXCR anew, one entry per CDR3 protein. The table shows 95,000 to 150,000 distinct CDR3 sequences, with over 30% occurring only once. The sample consisted of central memory CD4+ T cells from blood. The receptors stem from a human donor in good health.

The rearrangement joins TRBV27 to TRBJ1-2; a weak D match, TRBD1 (6 bases). The CDR3 spans 16 residues. Germline CDR1 MNHEY, CDR2 SMNVEV (reference sequence). Trimming took 3 bases from V and 3 from J, leaving 17 bases between them. The CDR3 reads CASSFLGSTGYYGYTF. The CDR3 bases are TGTGCCAGCAGTTTCCTTGGTAGTACAGGGTACTATGGCTACACCTTC.

The J gene is TRBJ1-5, the V gene TRBV18, with a tentative D call TRBD1 (6 bases). The CDR3 is 15 amino acids. Germline V gene sequence: CDR1 KGHSH, CDR2 LQKENI. The V end was cut by 2 bases, the J end by 4 bases, with 12 bases between. DNA for the CDR3: TGTGCCAGCTCACCATCTAGGGGGAAGAATCAGCCCCAGCATTTT. This gives the protein CASSPSRGKNQPQHF.

A word on this clonotype: A read error may account for a junction end that differs from germline. The chain is built from TRBV7-2 and TRBJ1-5; D is uncertain. The CDR3 covers 13 residues. Germline V gene sequence: CDR1 SGHTA, CDR2 FQGNSA. CDR3 protein: CVSSVNSNQPQHF. The CDR3 nucleotides are TGTGTCAGCAGCGTCAATAGCAATCAGCCCCAGCATTTT.

This clonotype came up a few times. V and J are TRBV29-1 and TRBJ2-7, with 8 bases lining up with TRBD1. Trimming cost V 5 bases and J 3 bases; bases outside gene matches: 15. The CDR3 consists of 16 residues. Germline V gene lookup returns CDR1 SQVTM and CDR2 ANQGSEA. The CDR3 nucleotides read TGCAGCGTTATCCGGACCGACAGGGGAGGTTACTACGAGCAGTACTTC. Translated, it gives CSVIRTDRGGYYEQYF.

This clonotype was seen many times. The CDR3 region is CASSREPTGPSTDTQYF. In DNA form, the CDR3 reads TGCGCCAGCAGCCGGGAACCGACAGGCCCTAGCACAGATACGCAGTATTTT. J is TRBJ2-3 and V is TRBV4-1; a weak D match, TRBD1 (6 bases). Germline lookup yields CDR1 MGHRA and CDR2 YSYEKL. With 4 bases removed from V and 0 bases from J, the gap between germline ends came to 17 bases. CDR3 length equals 17 residues.

J is TRBJ2-5 and V is TRBV30, with 9 nucleotides matching TRBD2. With V trimmed by 0 bases and J by 4 bases, 6 bases remained unmatched. Germline-derived CDR1 and CDR2 are GTSNPN and SVGIG (reference sequence). The CDR3 is 15 amino acids. The CDR3 sequence is CAWSVSGSRRETQYF. The CDR3, as DNA: TGTGCCTGGAGTGTTAGCGGGAGTCGTAGAGAGACCCAGTACTTC.

This clonotype was detected only a few times. This chain uses TRBV6-2 or TRBV6-3 with TRBJ1-2, with 9 bases identical to TRBD1. Germline V gene data show CDR1 as MNHEY and CDR2 as SVGEGT. The ends lost 7 bases at V and 4 bases at J; junction bases unmatched: 7. The CDR3 totals 14 residues. CDR3 DNA: TGTGCCAGCATCAAGGACAGGGGCCGCTATGGCTACACCTTC. It specifies CASIKDRGRYGYTF.

The chain combines TRBV11-2 with TRBJ2-3, with TRBD2 matching over 10 bases. CDR3 length equals 14 residues. Germline V gene sequence: CDR1 SGHAT, CDR2 FQNNGV. Trimming removed 1 base from V and 13 bases from J; junction bases left unmatched: 8. The CDR3: CASSLGGIGTSEYF. The CDR3 bases are TGTGCCAGCAGCTTAGGAGGAATCGGGACTAGCGAGTATTTT.

The rearrangement uses TRBV28 and TRBJ2-1, with 9 positions matching TRBD2. CDR3 length: 14 amino acids. The germline V gene encodes CDR1 MDHEN and CDR2 SYDVKM. The junction had 6 bases not matched to a gene; V was cut back by 6 bases and J by 6 bases. In nucleotides, the CDR3 is TGTGCCAGCAGCCGCCGTAGCGGGAGCAATGAGCAGTTCTTC. Amino acid sequence: CASSRRSGSNEQFF.

In this sample, this clonotype turned up many times. The J gene is TRBJ2-7, the V gene TRBV6-2 or TRBV6-3, with TRBD2 identical over 13 bases. V was clipped by 0 bases and J by 6 bases; unmatched bases: 8. The germline gives CDR1 MNHEY, CDR2 SVGEGT. This CDR3 spans 17 amino acids. CDR3 in DNA: TGTGCCAGCAGTTACTCGACTACCGGGACTAGCGGGATCGAGCAGTACTTC. The encoded protein is CASSYSTTGTSGIEQYF.

This chain joins TRBV9 and TRBJ2-3, with D unresolved. V dropped 0 bases and J dropped 3 bases, with 5 bases sitting between them. This CDR3 is 13 amino acids long. Per the germline V gene, CDR1 is SGDLS and CDR2 is YYNGEE. The CDR3 nucleotides are TGTGCCAGCAGCGTAGGGCCGACAGATACGCAGTATTTT. Translated, it gives CASSVGPTDTQYF. The full variable domain, rest sourced from reference TRBV9 and TRBJ2-3, is DSGVTQTPKHLITATGQRVTLRCSPRSGDLSVYWYQQSLDQGLQFLIQYYNGEERAKGNILERFSAQQFPDLHSELNLSSLELGDSALYFCASSVGPTDTQYFGPGTRLTVL.

The sample holds a few counts of this clonotype. The chain carries TRBV7-9 and TRBJ2-1; D may be TRBD1 or TRBD2 (5 bases each). The V and J ends lost 2 bases and 3 bases respectively, with 17 bases between them. The CDR3 runs 17 residues. The germline gives CDR1 SEHNR, CDR2 FQNEAQ (reference sequence). The CDR3 coding sequence is TGTGCCAGCAGCTTAAATTTGGCAGGGACCTACTACAATGAGCAGTTCTTC. The encoded protein is CASSLNLAGTYYNEQFF.

The chain carries TRBV30 and TRBJ1-5; D unclear. Per germline, CDR1 GTSNPN and CDR2 SVGIG (reference sequence). CDR3 size: 15 residues. V lost 0 bases and J 2 bases, leaving 11 bases between the germline ends. CDR3 nucleotides: TGTGCCTGGAGTGTGAGTCAGGCCCGCAATCAGCCCCAGCATTTT. Encoded protein: CAWSVSQARNQPQHF.

The rearrangement joins TRBV20-1 to TRBJ2-1, with TRBD2 matching over 8 bases. The CDR3 has 11 amino acids. The germline gives CDR1 DFQATT, CDR2 SNEGSKA (reference sequence). Trimming at V came to 5 bases and at J to 7 bases, leaving 1 base not matched to a gene. Here the CDR3 reads CSASSGNEQFF. CDR3 DNA: TGCAGTGCTTCTAGCGGGAATGAGCAGTTCTTC.

This clonotype was detected only a few times. The chain links TRBV5-1 to TRBJ1-5; the match to TRBD1 covers 8 bases. The germline CDR1 and CDR2 sequences are SGHRS and YFSETQ. The CDR3 is 17 amino acids. V lost 5 bases, J lost 4 bases, and 14 bases stayed unmatched. CDR3 DNA sequence: TGCGCCAGCAGTCAATCACTGGTTGGGACAGGTAATCAGCCCCAGCATTTT. It translates to CASSQSLVGTGNQPQHF.

CDR3 coding DNA: TGTGCCAGCAGCCGAAGATCAGGGGAAGAGCAGTACTTC. Protein sequence: CASSRRSGEEQYF. This chain uses TRBV4-2 with TRBJ2-7; tentative D call: TRBD1 (6 bases). Germline V lookup: CDR1 LGHNA, CDR2 YNFKEQ. The CDR3 length is 13 residues. V was cut by 4 bases and J by 7 bases, with 14 bases left in between.

The chain has TRBV20-1 and TRBJ1-4; 10 nucleotides align to TRBD1. Losses at the gene ends were 3 bases for V and 4 bases for J; bases not matched to a gene: 8. Germline lookup yields CDR1 DFQATT and CDR2 SNEGSKA (reference sequence). CDR3 length: 16 residues. The CDR3 coding sequence is TGCAGTGCTAGGAGGGACAGGGGCTTTGGTAATGAAAAACTGTTTTTT. It specifies CSARRDRGFGNEKLFF.

This clonotype was counted a few times. The chain is built from TRBV5-4 and TRBJ2-2, with D possibly being TRBD1 (6 bases). Germline CDR1 and CDR2: SGHNT and YYREEE (reference sequence). The CDR3 extends over 14 amino acids. Trimming removed 3 bases from V and 5 bases from J, with 11 bases in between. The CDR3, as DNA: TGTGCCAGCAGCTCCTCACAGGGAACCGGGGAGCTGTTTTTT. Translation gives CASSSSQGTGELFF. Filled out from reference TRBV5-4 and TRBJ2-2, the complete variable domain reads ETGVTQSPTHLIKTRGQQVTLRCSSQSGHNTVSWYQQALGQGPQFIFQYYREEENGRGNFPPRFSGLQFPNYSSELNVNALELDDSALYLCASSSSQGTGELFFGEGSRLTVL.

The gene calls are TRBV4-1 and TRBJ1-5; D is ambiguous. The CDR3 consists of 16 residues. CDR1 MGHRA and CDR2 YSYEKL come from the germline V gene. Trimming took 1 base from V and 2 from J, leaving 12 bases between them. CDR3 region: CASSQGMASGNQPQHF. CDR3 sequence (DNA): TGCGCCAGCAGCCAAGGGATGGCGTCCGGCAATCAGCCCCAGCATTTT.

This chain uses TRBV10-2 with TRBJ2-5; D gene uncertain. Germline CDR1 is WSHSY and CDR2 is SAAADI. The CDR3 extends over 14 amino acids. The germline V and J ends were trimmed by 2 bases and 2 bases, with 9 bases remaining between them. CDR3: CASSERRKQETQYF. The CDR3 DNA sequence: TGCGCCAGCAGTGAGAGGCGGAAACAAGAGACCCAGTACTTC.

This clonotype was seen a few times. The CDR3 DNA reads as TGTGCCAGCAGTCGGACTAGCGGGAGAGTTGAGACCCAGTACTTC. Residues: CASSRTSGRVETQYF. The rearrangement joins TRBV6-6 to TRBJ2-5; 13 nucleotides agree with TRBD2. Unmatched junction bases numbered 5, after V lost 5 bases and J lost 5 bases. This CDR3 is 15 amino acids long. CDR1 and CDR2 from the germline V gene are MNHNY and SVGAGI (reference sequence).